The next 27 T cell receptor beta chains were all read from a single sample in a study of beta chain features in type 1 diabetes. General observations from the study: Significant though moderate, a shortening of TCRB CDR3s appeared in all four CD4+ subsets of Type 1 diabetes patients.

These receptors have no known antigen. Reverse transcription of all isolated RNA meant that expressed TCRB transcripts were sequenced. Profiled with immunoSEQ multiplex PCR; TCRdb holds only in-frame clones, not every one. The sample includes under 850,000 clones, around an eighth of them seen just once. The sequenced material came from naive CD4+ T cells from blood. The receptors come from a young man with type 1 diabetes.

The table lists this clone with a few counts. The CDR3 sequence is CAIRQGSDNSPLHF. The DNA of the CDR3 is TGTGCCATCAGACAGGGTTCGGATAATTCACCCCTCCACTTT. V gene TRBV10-3 combines with J gene TRBJ1-6; tentative D call: TRBD1 (6 bases). CDR3 length: 14 residues. V was pared by 6 bases and J by 5 bases, with 11 bases between. Germline-derived CDR1 and CDR2 are ENHRY and SYGVKD.

Only a few counts were recorded for this clone. This chain uses TRBV2 with TRBJ2-3; D not resolved. Germline CDR1 and CDR2: SNHLY and FYNNEI. The ends were cut back, 9 bases at V and 1 base at J, with 11 bases in the middle. This CDR3 contains 13 residues. The CDR3 nucleotides are TGTGCCAGGTTAGAGCCACGCACAGATACGCAGTATTTT. It encodes CARLEPRTDTQYF.

This clone was found a few times. CDR3 amino acids: CASNMWGQGPYEQYF. Here the CDR3 DNA reads TGTGCCAGCAACATGTGGGGACAGGGTCCCTACGAGCAGTACTTC. The rearrangement joins TRBV2 to TRBJ2-7, with 9 bases matching TRBD1. CDR1 SNHLY and CDR2 FYNNEI come from the germline V gene. Trimming took 7 bases from V and 2 from J; bases not matched to a gene: 9. The CDR3 consists of 15 residues.

This chain links TRBV11-2 with TRBJ1-1; 10 positions agree with TRBD1. Per the germline V gene, CDR1 is SGHAT and CDR2 is FQNNGV. Germline trimming cut 5 bases from V and 4 bases from J; bases unmatched to any gene: 4. CDR3 length equals 14 residues. This chain's CDR3 is CASSRRDRGTEAFF. The CDR3 DNA is TGTGCCAGCAGCCGCAGGGACAGGGGCACTGAAGCTTTCTTT.

This clone has only a few counts. The chain combines TRBV18 with TRBJ1-3; the D gene is possibly TRBD1 (5 bases). In germline, CDR1 is KGHSH, CDR2 LQKENI. This CDR3 is 16 amino acids long. V lost 1 base to trimming and J lost 4 bases, with 14 bases between them. The CDR3 region has the DNA TGTGCCAGCTCACCACAGGGCAGGGACGCCGGAAACACCATATATTTT. Protein product: CASSPQGRDAGNTIYF.

The chain joins TRBV7-9 to TRBJ1-5; perhaps TRBD1 as D (6 bases). The CDR3 has 14 amino acids. Germline V gene lookup returns CDR1 SEHNR and CDR2 FQNEAQ (reference sequence). CDR3 nucleotide sequence: TGTGCTACCGGGACAAAAGATAGCAATCAGCCCCAGCATTTT. Residues: CATGTKDSNQPQHF.

This clone was counted a few times. This chain connects TRBV2 to TRBJ2-6; D unresolved. Germline V gene sequence: CDR1 SNHLY, CDR2 FYNNEI. CDR3 length equals 15 residues. V was trimmed by 4 bases and J by 0 bases, leaving 7 bases between them. The CDR3 region is CASSARSSGANVLTF. The CDR3 DNA sequence: TGTGCCAGCAGTGCACGGAGCTCTGGGGCCAACGTCCTGACTTTC.

This clone has only a few counts. The CDR3 loop is CASSFGTGVRQETQYF. The CDR3 DNA sequence: TGTGCCAGCAGCTTCGGGACAGGGGTTAGGCAAGAGACCCAGTACTTC. The chain is built from TRBV7-3 and TRBJ2-5; 10 nucleotides line up with TRBD1. The V gene's germline CDR1 is SGHTA and CDR2 FQGTGA. J was trimmed by 2 bases and V by 3 bases; bases with no gene match: 6. The CDR3 extends over 16 amino acids.

This clone has a handful of counts. This chain connects TRBV11-1 to TRBJ2-2; D not certain. V dropped 3 bases and J dropped 10 bases, with 9 bases sitting between them. Germline V lookup: CDR1 SGHAT, CDR2 FQDESV (reference sequence). The CDR3 runs to 12 residues. The CDR3 DNA follows: TGTGCCAGCAGCTTCCATCAGCTGGAGCTGTTTTTT. Residues: CASSFHQLELFF.

In this sample, this clone turned up a few times. The chain recombines TRBV9 with TRBJ2-3, with D maybe TRBD2 (5 bases). V dropped 3 bases and J dropped 0 bases, with 14 bases sitting between them. The CDR3 is 16 amino acids. CDR1 SGDLS and CDR2 YYNGEE come from the germline V gene. The CDR3 loop is CASSALGRGSTDTQYF. In nucleotides, the CDR3 is TGTGCCAGCAGCGCCCTTGGCCGGGGTAGCACAGATACGCAGTATTTT.

The V call is TRBV9, the J call TRBJ1-1; D call uncertain. V was pared by 0 bases and J by 7 bases, with 13 bases between. Germline V gene sequence: CDR1 SGDLS, CDR2 YYNGEE. The CDR3 loop spans 14 amino acids. DNA for the CDR3: TGTGCCAGCAGCGTAGACCTCACTTTCAATGAAGCTTTCTTT. Translating it yields CASSVDLTFNEAFF.

In its sample, this clone was seen a few times. The chain links TRBV7-7 to TRBJ2-1; 11 nucleotides agree with TRBD2. In germline, CDR1 is SSHAT, CDR2 FNYEAQ (reference sequence). V lost 5 bases to trimming and J lost 5 bases; unmatched junction nucleotides: 5. CDR3 size: 15 residues. The CDR3 region has the DNA TGTGCCAGCAGCCCTAGCGGGGGGACTAACAATGAGCAGTTCTTC. As protein: CASSPSGGTNNEQFF.

This clone turned up a few times. The genes are TRBV5-1 and TRBJ1-6; D is uncertain. Trimming took 0 bases from V and 8 from J, leaving 6 bases between them. Looked up from germline, CDR1 is SGHRS and CDR2 is YFSETQ. The length of the CDR3 is 13 residues. In DNA form, the CDR3 reads TGCGCCAGCAGCTTGGCTCCAGATTCACCCCTCCACTTT. The encoded protein is CASSLAPDSPLHF.

The rearrangement links TRBV11-1 to TRBJ1-1; D unresolved. CDR1 is SGHAT, CDR2 FQDESV, per germline (reference sequence). Trimming pared 1 base from V and 2 bases from J, leaving 8 bases between. The CDR3 is 14 amino acids. Written as DNA, the CDR3 is TGTGCCAGCAGCTTAGTCCCGGAAAACACTGAAGCTTTCTTT. The encoded protein is CASSLVPENTEAFF.

This clone was recorded a few times. V gene TRBV18 combines with J gene TRBJ1-1, with no clear D. This CDR3 has 14 residues. Germline V CDR1 and CDR2: KGHSH, LQKENI. Trimming pared 4 bases from V and 1 base from J, leaving 10 bases between. In nucleotides, the CDR3 is TGTGCCAGCTCACAGATGGACGGGAACACTGAAGCTTTCTTT. Encoded protein: CASSQMDGNTEAFF.

The V and J genes are TRBV14 and TRBJ1-5; D remains ambiguous. The germline V gene encodes CDR1 SGHDN and CDR2 FVKESK. The CDR3 runs 13 residues. V was clipped by 1 base and J by 9 bases, with 10 bases between them. The DNA for the CDR3 is TGTGCCAGCAGCCAAGGCATACTTGGGCCCCAGCATTTT. Its translation: CASSQGILGPQHF.

This clone occurred a few times. The chain uses TRBV27 and TRBJ1-5; no clear D. V was pared by 0 bases and J by 2 bases, with 8 bases between. There are 15 residues in the CDR3. The germline CDR1 and CDR2 sequences are MNHEY and SMNVEV (reference sequence). The CDR3 DNA reads TGTGCCAGCAGTTTATCGAGGCGAGGCAATCAGCCCCAGCATTTT. This translates into CASSLSRRGNQPQHF.

This clone was counted a few times. The chain uses TRBV9 and TRBJ2-1; either TRBD1 or TRBD2 may fit D (7 bases each). V lost 4 bases to trimming and J lost 8 bases, with 19 bases between them. The germline CDR1 and CDR2 sequences are SGDLS and YYNGEE. The CDR3 runs to 15 residues. The CDR3 is CASSPPRGGGDEQFF. CDR3 in DNA: TGTGCCAGCAGCCCACCGAGGGGAGGGGGCGATGAGCAGTTCTTC.

V gene TRBV11-2 combines with J gene TRBJ2-3; TRBD2 matches 11 bases. This CDR3 comprises 14 residues. V shed 3 bases, J shed 4 bases, and the junction held 0 bases outside the gene matches. Germline CDR1 SGHAT, CDR2 FQNNGV. In nucleotides, the CDR3 is TGTGCCAGCAGCTTGGGACTAGCGGCAGATACGCAGTATTTT. As protein: CASSLGLAADTQYF.

The chain combines TRBV15 with TRBJ2-1; D ambiguous. The CDR3 is made up of 15 amino acids. Trimming took 1 base from V and 10 from J, leaving 17 bases between them. Germline values: CDR1 LNHNV, CDR2 YYDKDF (reference sequence). CDR3 coding DNA: TGTGCCACCAGCAGAGGGCCCGAGCGCCCGAACGAGCAGTTCTTC. Amino acids: CATSRGPERPNEQFF.

This clone has more than one count but fewer than ten. The genes are TRBV6-1 and TRBJ2-7; possible D gene TRBD2, 6 bases. The CDR3 is 15 amino acids. CDR1 and CDR2 from the germline V gene are MNHNS and SASEGT. The V gene lost 5 bases and the J gene lost 1 base, with 15 bases spanning the gap. CDR3 coding DNA: TGTGCCAGCAGTATAACCGGGACTGCATCCTACGAGCAGTACTTC. It yields the protein CASSITGTASYEQYF.

On this clone: This specimen includes other DNA sequences encoding the same CDR3. This chain uses TRBV30 with TRBJ2-3; the D call may be TRBD1 or TRBD2 (5 bases each). Germline CDR1 GTSNPN, CDR2 SVGIG (reference sequence). V lost 4 bases, J lost 4 bases, and 12 bases lay in between. The CDR3 length is 13 residues. The CDR3 region has the DNA TGTGCCTGGAAGCTTGGGGGTGCAGATACGCAGTATTTT. It yields the protein CAWKLGGADTQYF.

V and J are TRBV30 and TRBJ2-7; TRBD1 agrees at 9 bases. Unmatched junction bases numbered 7, after V lost 4 bases and J lost 3 bases. This CDR3 contains 14 residues. CDR1 is GTSNPN, CDR2 SVGIG, per germline (reference sequence). CDR3 amino acids: CAWIRQGGNYEQYF. The CDR3 DNA sequence: TGTGCCTGGATCCGACAGGGGGGTAACTACGAGCAGTACTTC.

The rearrangement uses TRBV5-1 and TRBJ1-4; no definite D call. This CDR3 has 15 amino acids. From germline, CDR1 is SGHRS and CDR2 YFSETQ. V dropped 1 base and J dropped 5 bases, with 12 bases sitting between them. The CDR3 DNA is TGCGCCAGCAGCTTGTCGGAGGGCGGGAATGAAAAACTGTTTTTT. Protein product: CASSLSEGGNEKLFF.

This clone was observed a handful of times. Here the CDR3 reads CASSYLQGADTEAFF. The CDR3, as DNA: TGTGCCAGCAGCTACTTACAGGGGGCGGACACTGAAGCTTTCTTT. The chain joins TRBV13 to TRBJ1-1; 9 bases are a match to TRBD1. The CDR3 contains 15 residues. V was clipped by 4 bases and J by 3 bases; unmatched bases: 6. Germline V CDR1 and CDR2: PRHDT, FYEKMQ (reference sequence).

This clone was detected a few times. This chain connects TRBV18 to TRBJ2-7, with D maybe TRBD1 (6 bases). The CDR3 loop spans 14 amino acids. The germline V gene has CDR1 KGHSH and CDR2 LQKENI. Deletions cut 0 bases from V and 2 bases from J, with 8 bases between. Here the CDR3 DNA reads TGTGCCAGCTCACCACCGGACAGCACCTACGAGCAGTACTTC. Translated, it gives CASSPPDSTYEQYF.

This clone was found a few times. The chain recombines TRBV4-2 with TRBJ1-2; D gene uncertain. V gave up 0 bases and J gave up 0 bases, with 11 bases separating them. Germline V gene sequence: CDR1 LGHNA, CDR2 YNFKEQ. The CDR3 is 16 amino acids. The CDR3 protein is CASSQEGSRANYGYTF. The CDR3 DNA reads as TGTGCCAGCAGCCAAGAGGGCAGCCGAGCTAACTATGGCTACACCTTC.